These T cell receptor beta chains were read from a single sample in a study of human T cells and chemical hapten exposure. TCRdb re-derived calls from the RACE reads in MiXCR, one entry per CDR3 protein. In the table there are about 120,000 distinct CDR3 sequences, roughly 14% of which are singletons. The sequencing here drew on whole blood, taken in connection with sensitization to the hapten diphenylcyclopropenone (DPC). All receptors come from a woman between 18 and 30 years old with alopecia areata. Some clones in this sample may be carry-over from other donors' samples. Both conserved end residues are trimmed from each CDR3.

v_gene	j_gene	CDR3aa
TRBV18	TRBJ2-4	ASSPTAKNIQY
TRBV21-1	TRBJ2-6	ASSKIKGLRFSGANVLT
TRBV12-2	TRBJ2-3	ASRLDNSTDTQY
TRBV11-2	TRBJ1-1	ASSLELVSEAF
TRBV7-2	TRBJ2-6	ASSPQNSGANVLT
TRBV6-2/TRBV6-3	TRBJ2-5	ASSRGQPAQETQY
TRBV3-1	TRBJ1-1	ASSQDPGEAF
TRBV20-1	TRBJ2-3	SATPSTDTQY
TRBV20-1	TRBJ1-1	SARVRLNTEAF
TRBV20-1	TRBJ2-3	SASPDRGGNPDTQY
TRBV25-1	TRBJ2-2	ASSNSLAGQGALNTGELF
TRBV6-5	TRBJ2-5	ASSYRGLETQY
TRBV11-2	TRBJ1-3	ASSRGGSGNTIY
TRBV9	TRBJ1-1	ASSQDYENTEAF
TRBV7-2	TRBJ2-1	ASGSESYNEQF
TRBV29-1	TRBJ2-5	SVEYGEETQY
TRBV7-7	TRBJ2-2	ASSYETSGGPSNTGELF
TRBV14	TRBJ1-3	ASSHGTGRGNTIY
TRBV28	TRBJ2-7	ASSLRGQVNYEQY
TRBV7-2	TRBJ1-3	ASSRPGAISGNTIY
TRBV6-4	TRBJ2-6	ASSDSRAVRTGANVLT
TRBV9	TRBJ1-1	ASSVVPQGNTEAF
TRBV29-1	TRBJ2-7	SVVIYEQY
TRBV20-1	TRBJ1-1	SAVPRPFEAF
TRBV9	TRBJ2-7	ASSAGGLNEQY
TRBV7-2	TRBJ1-6	ASSLESSYNSPLH
TRBV20-1	TRBJ2-1	MASGATYNEQF
TRBV7-9	TRBJ1-6	ASSLQVIDNSPLH
TRBV25-1	TRBJ1-2	ASSVPGLNYGYT
TRBV6-6	TRBJ1-1	ASSAITGVAEAF
TRBV5-4	TRBJ2-7	ASSRDRTYEQY
TRBV12-3/TRBV12-4	TRBJ1-2	ASSTGHNYGYT
TRBV11-2	TRBJ1-3	ASSSGDNEGRGTIY
TRBV20-1	TRBJ1-5	SAEMGPGRAQH
TRBV11-2	TRBJ2-3	ASRPGTSLSTDTQY
TRBV2	TRBJ2-7	ASRAGTGSYEQY
TRBV7-6	TRBJ2-5	ASSHPRGAEYQETQY
TRBV7-2	TRBJ2-5	ASSLLGAQETQY
TRBV6-2/TRBV6-3	TRBJ2-7	ASSYSGGKNEQY
TRBV7-8	TRBJ2-2	ASSLGAGARRTGELF
TRBV18	TRBJ2-1	ASSPDRWTYNEQF
TRBV5-1	TRBJ2-1	ASSIGGLRTPTEQF
TRBV15	TRBJ1-3	ATSPRRSGNTIY
TRBV30	TRBJ2-5	ASPTGKPEETQY
TRBV7-8	TRBJ2-1	ASSSDRVTYNEQF
TRBV4-3	TRBJ2-3	ASSQDDVGGRDTQY
TRBV6-2/TRBV6-3	TRBJ1-2	ASSLRTYGYT
TRBV19	TRBJ1-5	ASSFRVGNQPQH
TRBV2	TRBJ2-5	ASSQMDLYQETQY
TRBV7-2	TRBJ1-6	ASSLSRDRPLIALH
TRBV11-2	TRBJ2-3	ASSSRLADTQY
TRBV12-2	TRBJ2-7	ASRPRDDSYEQY
TRBV29-1	TRBJ1-2	SLRQGDGYT
TRBV25-1	TRBJ1-6	ASSGTGRTGNSPLH
TRBV29-1	TRBJ1-1	SVDENTEAF